This T cell receptor beta chain originates from a study of OX40 agonist ivuxolimab in advanced cancers. Study-level background: Every 2 weeks, patients got intravenous ivuxolimab at one of six dose levels (0.01-10 mg/kg).

This table comes from immunoSEQ multiplex PCR, and its TCRdb copy is limited to in-frame clones, with some not included. The profile shows roughly 60,000 clones, 80% to 85% of them singletons. Whole-study findings and limits: In a subset of nonresponders, normalized T-cell clonal expansion was also low.

As regards this clone: Antigen: not known.

CDR1 is MNHEY and CDR2 is SVGAGI in the germline V gene. Deletions cut 0 bases from V and 4 bases from J, with 9 bases between. The length of the CDR3 is 14 residues. If patients had autoimmune disease history or systemic immunosuppression, they were excluded. The input for sequencing was CD4+ or CD8+ T cells sorted from blood, taken in a trial of the OX40 agonist ivuxolimab. The chain combines TRBV6-5 with TRBJ1-1; possible D gene TRBD1, 5 bases. This receptor was identified in an adult with an advanced solid tumor such as melanoma, head and neck, liver or kidney cancer. The CDR3 is CASSYSGVRTEAFF. DNA for the CDR3: TGTGCCAGCAGTTACTCAGGGGTGCGCACTGAAGCTTTCTTT.